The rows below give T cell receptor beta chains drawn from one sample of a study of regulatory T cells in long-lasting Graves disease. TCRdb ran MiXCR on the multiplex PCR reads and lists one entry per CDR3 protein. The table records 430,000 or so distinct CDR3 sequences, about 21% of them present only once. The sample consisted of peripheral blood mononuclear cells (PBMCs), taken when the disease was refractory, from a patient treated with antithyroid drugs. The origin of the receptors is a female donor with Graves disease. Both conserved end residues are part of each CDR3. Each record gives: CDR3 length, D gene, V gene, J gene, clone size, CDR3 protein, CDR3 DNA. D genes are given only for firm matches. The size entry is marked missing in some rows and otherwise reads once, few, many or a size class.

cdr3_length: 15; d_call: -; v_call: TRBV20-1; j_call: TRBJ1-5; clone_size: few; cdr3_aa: CSASDRGYSNQPQHF; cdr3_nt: TGCAGTGCTAGTGATAGGGGTTATAGCAATCAGCCCCAGCATTTT
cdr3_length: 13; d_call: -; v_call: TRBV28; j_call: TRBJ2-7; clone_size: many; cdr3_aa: CASSFGDIYEQYF; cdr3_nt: TGTGCCAGCAGTTTTGGGGACATCTACGAGCAGTACTTC
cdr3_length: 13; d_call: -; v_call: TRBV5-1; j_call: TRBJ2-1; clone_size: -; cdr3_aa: CASSLTIYREQFF; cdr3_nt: TGCGCCAGCAGCTTGACGATCTACCGAGAGCAGTTCTTC
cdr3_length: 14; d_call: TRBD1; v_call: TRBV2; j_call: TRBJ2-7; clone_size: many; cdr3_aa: CASTSGTGNYEQYF; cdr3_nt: TGTGCCAGCACTTCCGGGACAGGTAACTACGAGCAGTACTTC
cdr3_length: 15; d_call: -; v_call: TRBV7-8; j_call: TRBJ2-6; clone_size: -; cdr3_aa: CASSRRGQGANVLTF; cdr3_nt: TGTGCCAGCAGCCGCCGGGGCCAAGGGGCCAACGTCCTGACTTTC
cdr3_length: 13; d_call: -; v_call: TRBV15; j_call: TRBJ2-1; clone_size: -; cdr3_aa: CATSRDVVDEQFF; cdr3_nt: TGTGCCACCAGCAGAGATGTGGTCGATGAGCAGTTCTTC
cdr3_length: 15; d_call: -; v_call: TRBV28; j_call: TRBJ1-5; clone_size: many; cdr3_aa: CASSPGGGLNQPQHF; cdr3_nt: TGTGCCAGCAGTCCCGGGGGAGGCCTCAATCAGCCCCAGCATTTT
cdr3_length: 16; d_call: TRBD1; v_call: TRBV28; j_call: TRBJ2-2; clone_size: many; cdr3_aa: CASSPTGDAHTGELFF; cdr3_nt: TGTGCCAGCAGCCCGACAGGGGATGCGCACACCGGGGAGCTGTTTTTT
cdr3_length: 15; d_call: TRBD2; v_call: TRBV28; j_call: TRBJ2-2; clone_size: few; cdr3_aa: CASSFSGGNTGELFF; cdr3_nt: TGTGCCAGCAGTTTTTCGGGAGGGAACACCGGGGAGCTGTTTTTT
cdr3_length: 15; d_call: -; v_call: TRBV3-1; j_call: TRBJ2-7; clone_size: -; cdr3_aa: CASSQEVGLGYEQYF; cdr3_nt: TGTGCCAGCAGCCAAGAGGTTGGTTTGGGATACGAGCAGTACTTC
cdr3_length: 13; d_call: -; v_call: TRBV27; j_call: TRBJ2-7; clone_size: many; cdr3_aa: CASSRWISDEQYF; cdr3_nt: TGTGCCAGCAGTCGGTGGATCTCGGACGAGCAGTACTTC
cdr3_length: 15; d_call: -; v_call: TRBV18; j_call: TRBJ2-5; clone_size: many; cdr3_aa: CASSPMGGPQETQYF; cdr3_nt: TGTGCCAGCTCACCGATGGGCGGCCCCCAAGAGACCCAGTACTTC
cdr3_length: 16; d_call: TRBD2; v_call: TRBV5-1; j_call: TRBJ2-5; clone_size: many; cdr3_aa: CASSSLPGLAAETQYF; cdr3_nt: TGTGCCAGCAGCTCACTCCCGGGACTAGCGGCAGAGACCCAGTACTTC
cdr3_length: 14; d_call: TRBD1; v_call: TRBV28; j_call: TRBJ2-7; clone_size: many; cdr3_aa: CASSQPTGWNEQYF; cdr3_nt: TGTGCCAGCAGTCAGCCGACAGGGTGGAACGAGCAGTACTTC
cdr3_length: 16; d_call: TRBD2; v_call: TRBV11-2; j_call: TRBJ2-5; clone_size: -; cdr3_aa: CASSSGAGLGQETQYF; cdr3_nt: TGTGCCAGCAGCTCGGGGGCGGGACTAGGACAAGAGACCCAGTACTTC
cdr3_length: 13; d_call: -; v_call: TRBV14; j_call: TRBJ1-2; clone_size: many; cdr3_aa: CASSQIWGVGYTF; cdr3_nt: TGTGCCAGCAGCCAAATCTGGGGGGTTGGCTACACCTTC
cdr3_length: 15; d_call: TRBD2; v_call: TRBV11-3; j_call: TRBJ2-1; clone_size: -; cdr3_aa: CASRRTSGSVNEQFF; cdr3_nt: TGTGCCAGCAGACGGACTAGCGGGAGTGTAAATGAGCAGTTCTTC
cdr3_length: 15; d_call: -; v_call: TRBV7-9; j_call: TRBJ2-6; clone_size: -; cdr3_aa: CASSFWGFGANVLTF; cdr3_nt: TGTGCCAGCAGCTTTTGGGGCTTTGGGGCCAACGTCCTGACTTTC